Listed below are T cell receptor beta chains from one sample, sequenced in a study of graft-versus-host responses after intestinal transplantation. Sequenced by immunoSEQ multiplex PCR; TCRdb stores in-frame clones only, minus some. The data contain about 18,000 clones, 38% of them singletons. The sequencing here drew on alloreactive CD4+ T cells from a mixed lymphocyte reaction culture, taken before intestinal transplant. These receptors all come from a human patient who received an intestinal transplant. Each CDR3 is given with its conserved first and last residue. The D gene is left open where the match is weak. Clone size is stated in some rows and not others, as once, few, many or a class when expanded.

v_call: TRBV2
clone_size: NA
j_call: TRBJ1-5
d_call: NA
cdr3_aa: CASSEQGRGGGPQHF
cdr3_nt: TGTGCCAGCAGTGAACAGGGCAGAGGTGGGGGTCCCCAGCATTTT

v_call: TRBV14
clone_size: few
j_call: TRBJ2-7
d_call: NA
cdr3_aa: CASSRTDSPKNYEQYF
cdr3_nt: TGTGCCAGCAGCCGCACTGACAGTCCCAAAAACTACGAGCAGTACTTC

v_call: TRBV5-1
clone_size: NA
j_call: TRBJ1-1
d_call: NA
cdr3_aa: CASSLANRGRMNTEAFF
cdr3_nt: TGCGCCAGCAGCTTGGCCAACCGTGGACGGATGAACACTGAAGCTTTCTTT

v_call: TRBV2
clone_size: NA
j_call: TRBJ1-6
d_call: NA
cdr3_aa: CASKVETDSPLHF
cdr3_nt: TGTGCCAGCAAGGTCGAGACCGATTCACCCCTCCACTTT

v_call: TRBV19
clone_size: few
j_call: TRBJ2-3
d_call: NA
cdr3_aa: CASNLNPGDNTQYF
cdr3_nt: TGTGCCAGTAATTTGAACCCGGGGGACAATACGCAGTATTTT

v_call: TRBV11-2
clone_size: few
j_call: TRBJ1-2
d_call: NA
cdr3_aa: CASSLAGNVGYGYTF
cdr3_nt: TGTGCCAGCAGCCTAGCGGGGAACGTTGGCTATGGCTACACCTTC

v_call: TRBV19
clone_size: NA
j_call: TRBJ2-3
d_call: NA
cdr3_aa: CASSIPSDTQYF
cdr3_nt: TGTGCCAGTAGTATCCCCTCAGATACGCAGTATTTT

v_call: TRBV18
clone_size: NA
j_call: TRBJ1-2
d_call: NA
cdr3_aa: CASSLTDNYGYTF
cdr3_nt: TGTGCCAGCTCTTTGACGGATAACTATGGCTACACCTTC

v_call: TRBV5-1
clone_size: few
j_call: TRBJ2-7
d_call: NA
cdr3_aa: CASRPSYEQYF
cdr3_nt: TGCGCCAGCAGACCTAGCTACGAGCAGTACTTC

v_call: TRBV6-1
clone_size: NA
j_call: TRBJ1-6
d_call: NA
cdr3_aa: CATSRGFYSPPLHF
cdr3_nt: TGTGCCACCTCCCGGGGCTTCTACTCCCCACCCCTCCACTTT

v_call: TRBV18
clone_size: NA
j_call: TRBJ1-2
d_call: TRBD1
cdr3_aa: CASSPRAGQKGGYTF
cdr3_nt: TGTGCCAGCTCACCACGGGCGGGACAGAAAGGGGGCTACACCTTC

v_call: TRBV7-6
clone_size: once
j_call: TRBJ2-5
d_call: NA
cdr3_aa: CASSLNLETQYF
cdr3_nt: TGTGCCAGCAGCTTGAACTTGGAGACCCAGTACTTC

v_call: TRBV10-2
clone_size: NA
j_call: TRBJ2-5
d_call: TRBD2
cdr3_aa: CASKAGKVTETQYF
cdr3_nt: TGCGCCAGCAAAGCGGGGAAGGTCACGGAGACCCAGTACTTC